This T cell receptor beta chain derives from a study of control samples from healthy donors and cancer patients. Sequencing was performed with immunoSEQ multiplex PCR; in TCRdb, only in-frame clones are kept and a portion is missing. The sample holds some 150,000 clones, 90% to 95% seen once. The receptor was isolated from a man aged 35 to 55 in good health. Input material: blood.

CDR3 loop: CASSPDLGTPFFF. Written as DNA, the CDR3 is TGTGCCAGCAGCCCAGATCTAGGGACCCCCTTTTTCTTC. The chain recombines TRBV7-8 with TRBJ2-1, with D perhaps being TRBD1 or TRBD2 (5 bases each). The CDR3 spans 13 residues. CDR1 is SGHVS and CDR2 is FQNEAQ in the germline V gene. Deletions cut 5 bases from V and 16 bases from J, with 21 bases between.